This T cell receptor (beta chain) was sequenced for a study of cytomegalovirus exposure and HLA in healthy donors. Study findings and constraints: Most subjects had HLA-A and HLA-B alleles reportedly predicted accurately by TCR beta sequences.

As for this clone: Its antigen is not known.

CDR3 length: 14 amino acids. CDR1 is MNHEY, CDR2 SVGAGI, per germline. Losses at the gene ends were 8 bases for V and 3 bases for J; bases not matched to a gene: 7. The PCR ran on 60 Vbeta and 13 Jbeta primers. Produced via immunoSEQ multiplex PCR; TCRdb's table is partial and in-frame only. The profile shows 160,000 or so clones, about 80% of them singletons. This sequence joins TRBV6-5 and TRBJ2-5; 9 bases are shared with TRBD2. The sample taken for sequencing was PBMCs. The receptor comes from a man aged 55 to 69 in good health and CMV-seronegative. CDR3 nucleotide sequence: TGTGCCAGCTCTCTAGCGGGATCTGAAGAGACCCAGTACTTC. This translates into CASSLAGSEETQYF.